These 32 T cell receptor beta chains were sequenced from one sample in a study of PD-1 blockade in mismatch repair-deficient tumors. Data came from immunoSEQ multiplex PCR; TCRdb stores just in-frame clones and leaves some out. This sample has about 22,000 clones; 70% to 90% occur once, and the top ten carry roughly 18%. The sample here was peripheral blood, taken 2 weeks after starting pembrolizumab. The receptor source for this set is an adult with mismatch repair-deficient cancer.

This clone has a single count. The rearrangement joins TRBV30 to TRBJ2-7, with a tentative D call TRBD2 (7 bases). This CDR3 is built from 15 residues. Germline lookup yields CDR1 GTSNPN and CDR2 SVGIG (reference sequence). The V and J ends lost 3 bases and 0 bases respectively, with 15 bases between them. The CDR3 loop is CAWRIGGVSSYEQYF. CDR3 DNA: TGTGCCTGGAGAATAGGGGGGGTTAGCTCCTACGAGCAGTACTTC.

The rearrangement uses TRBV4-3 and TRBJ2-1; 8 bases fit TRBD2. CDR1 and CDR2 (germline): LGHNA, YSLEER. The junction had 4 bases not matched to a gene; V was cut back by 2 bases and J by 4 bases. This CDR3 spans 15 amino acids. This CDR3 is CASSQSGSTYNEQFF. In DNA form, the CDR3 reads TGCGCCAGCAGCCAAAGCGGGAGTACTTACAATGAGCAGTTCTTC.

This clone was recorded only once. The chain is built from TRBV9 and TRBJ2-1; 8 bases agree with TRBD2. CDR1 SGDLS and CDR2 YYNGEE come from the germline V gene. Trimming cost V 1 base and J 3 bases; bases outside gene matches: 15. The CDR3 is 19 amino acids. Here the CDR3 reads CASSVSASGSPGVYNEQFF. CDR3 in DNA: TGTGCCAGCAGCGTAAGTGCCAGCGGGAGCCCAGGGGTCTACAATGAGCAGTTCTTC.

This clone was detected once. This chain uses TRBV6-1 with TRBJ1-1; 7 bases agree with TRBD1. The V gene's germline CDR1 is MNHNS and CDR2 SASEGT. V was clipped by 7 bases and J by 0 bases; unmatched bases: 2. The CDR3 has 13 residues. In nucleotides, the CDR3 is TGTGCCAGCATTGGACAGGTGAACACTGAAGCTTTCTTT. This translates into CASIGQVNTEAFF.

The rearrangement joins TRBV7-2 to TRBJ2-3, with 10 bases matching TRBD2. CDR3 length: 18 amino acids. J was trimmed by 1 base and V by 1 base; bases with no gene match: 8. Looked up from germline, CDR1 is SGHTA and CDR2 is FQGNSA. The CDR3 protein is CASSLERWGTSGTDTQYF. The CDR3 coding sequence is TGTGCCAGCAGCTTAGAACGGTGGGGGACTAGCGGCACAGATACGCAGTATTTT.

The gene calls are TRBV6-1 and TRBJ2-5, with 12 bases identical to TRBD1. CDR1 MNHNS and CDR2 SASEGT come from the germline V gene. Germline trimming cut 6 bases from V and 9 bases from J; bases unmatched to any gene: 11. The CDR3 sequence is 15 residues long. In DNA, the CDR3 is TGTGCCAGCAGGGAGGGGACAGGGGGCGCCGGCCCCCAGTACTTC. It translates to CASREGTGGAGPQYF.

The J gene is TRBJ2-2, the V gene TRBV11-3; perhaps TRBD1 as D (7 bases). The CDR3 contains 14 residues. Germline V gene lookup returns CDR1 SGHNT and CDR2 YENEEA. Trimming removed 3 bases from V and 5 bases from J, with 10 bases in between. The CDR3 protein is CASSLAGGTGELFF. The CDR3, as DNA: TGTGCCAGCAGCTTGGCAGGGGGGACCGGGGAGCTGTTTTTT.

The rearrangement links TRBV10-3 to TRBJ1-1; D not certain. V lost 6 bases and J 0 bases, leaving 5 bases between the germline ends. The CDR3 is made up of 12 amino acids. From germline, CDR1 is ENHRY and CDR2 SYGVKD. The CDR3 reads CAIRQVNTEAFF. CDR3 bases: TGTGCCATCAGGCAGGTGAACACTGAAGCTTTCTTT.

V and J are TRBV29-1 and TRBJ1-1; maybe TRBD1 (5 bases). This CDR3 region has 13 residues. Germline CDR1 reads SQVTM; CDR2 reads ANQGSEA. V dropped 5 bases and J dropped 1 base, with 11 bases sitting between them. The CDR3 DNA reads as TGCAGCGTTAACAGGAGATCGAACACTGAAGCTTTCTTT. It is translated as CSVNRRSNTEAFF. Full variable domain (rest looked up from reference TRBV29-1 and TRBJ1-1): SAVISQKPSRDICQRGTSLTIQCQVDSQVTMMFWYRQQPGQSLTLIATANQGSEATYESGFVIDKFPISRPNLTFSTLTVSNMSPEDSSIYLCSVNRRSNTEAFFGQGTRLTVV.

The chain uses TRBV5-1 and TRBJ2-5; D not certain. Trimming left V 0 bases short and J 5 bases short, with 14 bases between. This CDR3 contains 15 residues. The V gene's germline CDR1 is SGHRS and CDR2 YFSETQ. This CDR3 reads CASSLDSRVRETQYF. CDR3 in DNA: TGCGCCAGCAGCTTGGATTCCCGGGTTCGGGAGACCCAGTACTTC.

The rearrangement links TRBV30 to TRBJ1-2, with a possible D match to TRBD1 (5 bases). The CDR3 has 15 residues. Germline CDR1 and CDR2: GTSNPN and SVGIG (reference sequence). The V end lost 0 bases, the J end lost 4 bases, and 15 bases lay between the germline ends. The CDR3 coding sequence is TGTGCCTGGAGTGTACTACGGGGGAATCGCTATGGCTACACCTTC. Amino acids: CAWSVLRGNRYGYTF.

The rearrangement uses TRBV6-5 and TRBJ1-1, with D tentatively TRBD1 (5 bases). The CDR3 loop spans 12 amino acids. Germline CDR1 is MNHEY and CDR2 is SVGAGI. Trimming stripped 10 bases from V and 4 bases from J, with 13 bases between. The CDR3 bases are TGTGCCACCGGCGGGGGGAGCACTGAAGCTTTCTTT. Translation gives CATGGGSTEAFF.

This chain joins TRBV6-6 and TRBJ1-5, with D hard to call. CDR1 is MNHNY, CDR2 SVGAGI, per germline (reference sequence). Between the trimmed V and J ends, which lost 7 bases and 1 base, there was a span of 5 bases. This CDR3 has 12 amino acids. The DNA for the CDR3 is TGTGCCAGCAAAGGGAGCAATCAGCCCCAGCATTTT. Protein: CASKGSNQPQHF.

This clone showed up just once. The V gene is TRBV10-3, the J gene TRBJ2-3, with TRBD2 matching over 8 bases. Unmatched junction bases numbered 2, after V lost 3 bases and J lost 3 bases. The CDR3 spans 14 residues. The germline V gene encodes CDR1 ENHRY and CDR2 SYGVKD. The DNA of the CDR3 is TGTGCCATCAGTGAAAGCGGGAGAACAGATACGCAGTATTTT. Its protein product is CAISESGRTDTQYF.

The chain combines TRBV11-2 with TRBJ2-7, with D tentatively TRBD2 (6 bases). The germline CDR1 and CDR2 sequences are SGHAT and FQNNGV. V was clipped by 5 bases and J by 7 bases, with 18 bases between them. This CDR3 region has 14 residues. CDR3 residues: CASSRYRGVGEQYF. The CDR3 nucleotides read TGTGCCAGCAGCCGTTACCGCGGGGTAGGGGAGCAGTACTTC. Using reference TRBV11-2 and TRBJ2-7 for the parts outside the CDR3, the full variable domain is EAGVAQSPRYKIIEKRQSVAFWCNPISGHATLYWYQQILGQGPKLLIQFQNNGVVDDSQLPKDRFSAERLKGVDSTLKIQPAKLEDSAVYLCASSRYRGVGEQYFGPGTRLTVT.

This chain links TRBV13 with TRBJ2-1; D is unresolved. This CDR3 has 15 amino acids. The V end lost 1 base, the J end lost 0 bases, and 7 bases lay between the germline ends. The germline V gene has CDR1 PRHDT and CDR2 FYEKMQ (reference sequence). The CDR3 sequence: CASSLARSSYNEQFF. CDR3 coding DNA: TGTGCCAGCAGCTTAGCGAGAAGCTCCTACAATGAGCAGTTCTTC.

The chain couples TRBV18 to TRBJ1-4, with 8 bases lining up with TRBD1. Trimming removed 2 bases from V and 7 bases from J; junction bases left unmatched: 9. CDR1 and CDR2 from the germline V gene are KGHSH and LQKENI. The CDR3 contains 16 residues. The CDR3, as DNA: TGTGCCAGCTCACCAAGTTCCCGGACAGGGTTTGAAAAACTGTTTTTT. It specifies CASSPSSRTGFEKLFF. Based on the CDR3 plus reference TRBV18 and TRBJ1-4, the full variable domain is NAGVMQNPRHLVRRRGQEARLRCSPMKGHSHVYWYRQLPEEGLKFMVYLQKENIIDESGMPKERFSAEFPKEGPSILRIQQVVRGDSAAYFCASSPSSRTGFEKLFFGSGTQLSVL.

CDR3 sequence reads: CASSSPQDYGYTF. CDR3 coding DNA: TGTGCCAGCAGCTCCCCACAGGACTATGGCTACACCTTC. The V and J genes are TRBV7-9 and TRBJ1-2, with TRBD1 as a possible D gene (5 bases). Germline assignment: CDR1 SEHNR and CDR2 FQNEAQ (reference sequence). CDR3 length: 13 residues. The V end was cut by 4 bases, the J end by 3 bases, with 9 bases between.

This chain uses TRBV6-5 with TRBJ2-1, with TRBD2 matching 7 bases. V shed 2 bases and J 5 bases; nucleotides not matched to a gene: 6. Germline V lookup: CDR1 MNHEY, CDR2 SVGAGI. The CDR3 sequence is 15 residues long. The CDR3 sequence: CASSYGEGNHNEQFF. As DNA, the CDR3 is TGTGCCAGCAGTTACGGGGAGGGTAACCACAATGAGCAGTTCTTC.

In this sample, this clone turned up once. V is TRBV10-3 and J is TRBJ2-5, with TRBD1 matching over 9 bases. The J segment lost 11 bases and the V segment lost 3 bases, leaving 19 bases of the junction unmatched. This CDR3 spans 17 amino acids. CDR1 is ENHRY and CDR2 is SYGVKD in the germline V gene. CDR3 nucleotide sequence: TGTGCCATCAGTGATATGGGATTGACAGGGGGAGTTTATGAGCAGTACTTC. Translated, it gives CAISDMGLTGGVYEQYF.

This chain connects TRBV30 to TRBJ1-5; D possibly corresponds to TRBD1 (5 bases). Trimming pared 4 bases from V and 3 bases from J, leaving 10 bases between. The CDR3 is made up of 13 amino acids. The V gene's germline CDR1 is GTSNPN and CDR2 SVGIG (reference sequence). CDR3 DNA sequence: TGTGCCTGGAATTCAGGGAACAATCAGCCCCAGCATTTT. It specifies CAWNSGNNQPQHF.

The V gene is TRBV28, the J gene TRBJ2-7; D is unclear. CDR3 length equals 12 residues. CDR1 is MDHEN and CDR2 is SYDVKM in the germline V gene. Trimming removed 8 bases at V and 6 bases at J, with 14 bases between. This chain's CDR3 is CASRVPLGEQYF. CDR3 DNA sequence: TGTGCCAGCCGCGTCCCTCTCGGCGAGCAGTACTTC.

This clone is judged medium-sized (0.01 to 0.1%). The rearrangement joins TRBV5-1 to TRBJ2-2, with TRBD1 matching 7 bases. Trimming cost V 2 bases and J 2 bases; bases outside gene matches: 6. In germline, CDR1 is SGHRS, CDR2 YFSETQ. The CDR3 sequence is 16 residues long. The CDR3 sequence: CASSFRPGGNTGELFF. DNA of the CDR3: TGCGCCAGCAGCTTCAGGCCAGGGGGAAACACCGGGGAGCTGTTTTTT.

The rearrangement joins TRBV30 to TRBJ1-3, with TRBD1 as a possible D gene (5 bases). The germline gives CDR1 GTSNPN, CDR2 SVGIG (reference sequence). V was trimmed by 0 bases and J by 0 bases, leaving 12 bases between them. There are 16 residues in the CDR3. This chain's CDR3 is CAWSVARTNSGNTIYF. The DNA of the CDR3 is TGTGCCTGGAGTGTAGCGCGGACAAACTCTGGAAACACCATATATTTT.

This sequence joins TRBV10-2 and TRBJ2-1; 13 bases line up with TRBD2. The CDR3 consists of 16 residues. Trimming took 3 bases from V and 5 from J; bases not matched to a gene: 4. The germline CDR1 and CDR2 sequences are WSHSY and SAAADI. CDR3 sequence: CASSDPGLAGDNEQFF. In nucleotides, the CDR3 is TGCGCCAGCAGTGACCCAGGACTAGCGGGAGACAATGAGCAGTTCTTC.

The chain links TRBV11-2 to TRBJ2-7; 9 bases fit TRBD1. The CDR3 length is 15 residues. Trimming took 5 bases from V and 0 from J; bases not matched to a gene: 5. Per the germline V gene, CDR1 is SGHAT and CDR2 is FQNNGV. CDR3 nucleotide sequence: TGTGCCAGCAGCAGAGGACAGGGGACCTCCTACGAGCAGTACTTC. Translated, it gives CASSRGQGTSYEQYF.

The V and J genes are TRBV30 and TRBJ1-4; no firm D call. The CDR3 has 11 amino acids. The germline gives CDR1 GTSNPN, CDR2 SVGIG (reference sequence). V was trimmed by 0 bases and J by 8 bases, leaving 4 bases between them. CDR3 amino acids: CAWSVQEKLFF. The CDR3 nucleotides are TGTGCCTGGAGTGTACAGGAAAAACTGTTTTTT.

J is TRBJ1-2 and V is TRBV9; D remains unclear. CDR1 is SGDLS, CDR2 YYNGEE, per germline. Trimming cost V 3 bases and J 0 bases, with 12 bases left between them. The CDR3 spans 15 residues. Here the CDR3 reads CASSAVGVTNYGYTF. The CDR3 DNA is TGTGCCAGCAGCGCGGTTGGCGTTACTAACTATGGCTACACCTTC.

The CDR3 protein is CASSQSGRPQGYEQYF. The CDR3 bases are TGTGCCAGCAGCCAGAGCGGGAGGCCCCAAGGTTACGAGCAGTACTTC. The chain has TRBV28 and TRBJ2-7; 9 positions agree with TRBD2. The CDR3 covers 16 residues. The germline CDR1 and CDR2 sequences are MDHEN and SYDVKM. V was clipped by 6 bases and J by 4 bases; unmatched bases: 13.

CDR3 region: CASSLGKGQPQHF. The DNA of the CDR3 is TGTGCCAGCAGCTTAGGTAAAGGTCAGCCCCAGCATTTT. The genes are TRBV13 and TRBJ1-5; D call uncertain. This CDR3 is 13 amino acids long. Looked up from germline, CDR1 is PRHDT and CDR2 is FYEKMQ (reference sequence). Trimming left V 0 bases short and J 6 bases short, with 6 bases between.

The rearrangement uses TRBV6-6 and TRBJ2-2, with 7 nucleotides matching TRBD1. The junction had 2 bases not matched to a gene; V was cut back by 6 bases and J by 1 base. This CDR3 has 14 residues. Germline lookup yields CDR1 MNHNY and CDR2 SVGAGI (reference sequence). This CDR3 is CASSWTGNTGELFF. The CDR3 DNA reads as TGTGCCAGCAGCTGGACAGGGAACACCGGGGAGCTGTTTTTT.

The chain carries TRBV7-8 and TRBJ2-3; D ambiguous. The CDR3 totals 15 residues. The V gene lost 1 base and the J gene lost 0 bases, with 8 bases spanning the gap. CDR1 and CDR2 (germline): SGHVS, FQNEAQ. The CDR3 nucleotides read TGTGCCAGCAGCTTAGTCGAGAAAAGCACAGATACGCAGTATTTT. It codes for CASSLVEKSTDTQYF.